These T cell receptor beta chains were read from a single sample in a study of OX40 agonist ivuxolimab in advanced cancers. Sequenced by immunoSEQ multiplex PCR; TCRdb stores in-frame clones only, minus some. The sample holds around 11,000 clones, nearly 85% seen once. The sample consisted of CD4+ or CD8+ T cells sorted from blood, taken in a trial of the OX40 agonist ivuxolimab. The receptors originated from an adult with an advanced solid tumor such as melanoma, head and neck, liver or kidney cancer. Each CDR3 is given with its conserved first and last residue. D genes are given only for firm matches. Only part of the rows carry a size: once, few, many, or a class if the clone is expanded.

v_gene	abundance	d_gene	j_gene	CDR3aa	CDR3nt
TRBV19	-	TRBD1	TRBJ2-2	CASSSWTGGHGELFF	TGTGCCAGTAGTTCATGGACAGGGGGCCACGGGGAGCTGTTTTTT
TRBV7-8	once	-	TRBJ2-3	CASRPTSDTQYF	TGTGCCAGCAGACCCACCTCAGATACGCAGTATTTT
TRBV20-1	-	-	TRBJ2-1	CSARDQGLQFF	TGCAGTGCTAGAGACCAGGGACTCCAATTCTTC
TRBV18	-	-	TRBJ2-7	CASSPVHVASGVWEQYF	TGTGCCAGCTCACCAGTCCATGTAGCTAGTGGCGTTTGGGAGCAGTACTTC
TRBV7-6	-	-	TRBJ2-7	CASSSQTGRTVVAPYEQYF	TGTGCCAGCAGCTCCCAGACGGGACGGACCGTTGTGGCACCCTACGAGCAGTACTTC
TRBV6-4	-	-	TRBJ2-3	CASSDGTRSTDTQYF	TGTGCCAGCAGTGACGGGACCCGCTCTACAGATACGCAGTATTTT
TRBV5-4	once	-	TRBJ2-7	CASSLGALPSKQYF	TGTGCCAGCAGCTTGGGGGCGCTTCCCAGTAAGCAGTACTTC
TRBV28	few	-	TRBJ2-7	CASSSIDHSSYEQYF	TGTGCCAGCAGTTCCATCGACCACTCTAGCTACGAGCAGTACTTC
TRBV5-1	-	TRBD1	TRBJ2-3	CASSGDRGGEADTQYF	TGCGCCAGCAGCGGGGACAGGGGCGGAGAGGCAGATACGCAGTATTTT
TRBV28	-	-	TRBJ1-3	CASKVSYSGNTIYF	TGTGCCAGCAAAGTTAGCTACTCTGGAAACACCATATATTTT
TRBV7-3	-	-	TRBJ1-5	CASSLEGGGPQHF	TGTGCCAGCAGCTTAGAGGGAGGGGGGCCCCAGCATTTT
TRBV10-3	-	TRBD1	TRBJ2-7	CAIHPGQGDYEQYF	TGTGCCATCCACCCGGGACAGGGGGATTACGAGCAGTACTTC
TRBV7-2	-	-	TRBJ2-1	CASSSDHYNEQFF	TGTGCCAGCAGCTCGGACCACTACAATGAGCAGTTCTTC
TRBV9	-	-	TRBJ2-1	CASSVLGREQFF	TGTGCCAGCAGCGTTTTGGGGCGGGAGCAGTTCTTC
TRBV6-1	-	TRBD2	TRBJ2-1	CASSASGRAYNEQFF	TGTGCCAGCAGTGCCAGCGGGAGGGCGTACAATGAGCAGTTCTTC
TRBV29-1	-	-	TRBJ1-1	CSVEGTVLNTEAFF	TGCAGCGTTGAAGGGACGGTTTTGAACACTGAAGCTTTCTTT
TRBV21-1	-	-	TRBJ2-7	CASSNRVSQVPYEQYF	TGTGCCAGCAGCAATAGGGTGAGTCAGGTCCCCTACGAGCAGTACTTC
TRBV6-5	-	-	TRBJ2-7	CASSLSSVYEQYF	TGTGCCAGCAGTCTGTCCAGCGTCTACGAGCAGTACTTC
TRBV9	-	-	TRBJ2-7	CASSETPTYEQYF	TGTGCCAGCAGCGAAACACCCACCTACGAGCAGTACTTC
TRBV7-9	-	-	TRBJ2-3	CASSLAIGASFTDTQYF	TGTGCCAGCAGCTTAGCGATAGGGGCATCGTTCACAGATACGCAGTATTTT
TRBV15	-	-	TRBJ2-1	CATADRYNEQFF	TGTGCCACCGCGGACCGATACAATGAGCAGTTCTTC
TRBV6-1	-	-	TRBJ2-1	CASSEWGVGSRNEQFF	TGTGCCAGCAGTGAATGGGGGGTTGGGTCTCGGAATGAGCAGTTCTTC
TRBV5-4	-	-	TRBJ2-5	CASSFYRDPETQYF	TGTGCCAGCAGCTTCTACAGGGATCCAGAGACCCAGTACTTC
TRBV5-6	-	-	TRBJ1-5	CASSFGSNQPQHF	TGTGCCAGCAGCTTTGGTAGCAATCAGCCCCAGCATTTT